This T cell receptor (beta chain) was identified in a study of shared clonotypes between healthy human individuals. Overall study results and limits: Memory subsets generally showed lower estimated richness than naive subsets.

Details on this clone: The target antigen is unknown. Other DNA sequences in the sample encode the same CDR3.

The donors were adults (healthy and HIV-negative) with no recent acute infections or vaccinations. The assay was immunoSEQ multiplex PCR, and TCRdb's table has in-frame clones only and misses some. The sample carries approximately 2.1 million clones, over 90% recorded once. The sequence was obtained from a man between 18 and 35 years old in good health. Some clones in this sample may be carry-over from other donors' samples. The sample taken for sequencing was naive CD4+ T cells from PBMCs. Subset described: CD45RA+ positively selected.

In DNA form, the CDR3 reads TGCGCCAGCAGCAACTTCTACGAGCAGTACTTC. This encodes CASSNFYEQYF. The chain carries TRBV5-1 and TRBJ2-7; D remains ambiguous. CDR1 and CDR2 from the germline V gene are SGHRS and YFSETQ. This CDR3 comprises 11 residues. V was cut by 4 bases and J by 3 bases, with 5 bases left in between.